The source of this T cell receptor (beta chain) is a study of T cells in Graves' hyperthyroidism and ophthalmopathy. Study results and caveats: A model using 13 V-J features told ophthalmopathy apart from stable hyperthyroidism.

Reasons for excluding patients were uncontrolled infection, other autoimmune disease, pregnancy or lactation. In making diagnoses, clinical symptoms, serum thyroxine and TRAb, thyroid ultrasound and orbital computed tomography were all used. RNA transcripts yielded amplified TCR beta CDR3 regions. With the HTBI primer set, the TCR CDR3 went through a first round of RT-PCR. One entry per CDR3 protein, called by TCRdb with MiXCR from the multiplex PCR reads. The sample consists of around 190,000 distinct CDR3 sequences, about a sixth of them appearing once. This clonotype has at least ten counts. Its antigen is as yet unknown. The ends were cut back, 4 bases at V and 4 bases at J, with 19 bases in the middle. The length of the CDR3 is 16 residues. CDR1 is SGHRS and CDR2 is YFSETQ in the germline V gene.

This chain links TRBV5-1 with TRBJ2-3; D gene uncertain. This clonotype was obtained from a woman in her 50s with Graves' hyperthyroidism. The specimen was blood. The chain's CDR3 is CASSRTNFGYADTQYF. The CDR3 coding sequence is TGCGCCAGCAGCCGCACAAACTTTGGTTACGCAGATACGCAGTATTTT. The complete variable domain, with remaining parts taken from reference TRBV5-1 and TRBJ2-3, reads KAGVTQTPRYLIKTRGQQVTLSCSPISGHRSVSWYQQTPGQGLQFLFEYFSETQRNKGNFPGRFSGRQFSNSRSEMNVSTLELGDSALYLCASSRTNFGYADTQYFGPGTRLTVL.